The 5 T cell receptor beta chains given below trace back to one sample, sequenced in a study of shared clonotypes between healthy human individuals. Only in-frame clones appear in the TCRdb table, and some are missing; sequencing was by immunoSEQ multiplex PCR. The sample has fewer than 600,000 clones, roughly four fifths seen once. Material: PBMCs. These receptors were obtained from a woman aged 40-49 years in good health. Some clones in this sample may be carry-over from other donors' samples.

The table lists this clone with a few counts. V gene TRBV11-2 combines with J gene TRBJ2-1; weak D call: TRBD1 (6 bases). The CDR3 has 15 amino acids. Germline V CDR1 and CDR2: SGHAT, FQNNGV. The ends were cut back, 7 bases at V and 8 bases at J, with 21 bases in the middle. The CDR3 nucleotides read TGTGCCAGCAAGACAGGACAAGCCGGAGCGGATGAGCAGTTCTTC. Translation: CASKTGQAGADEQFF.

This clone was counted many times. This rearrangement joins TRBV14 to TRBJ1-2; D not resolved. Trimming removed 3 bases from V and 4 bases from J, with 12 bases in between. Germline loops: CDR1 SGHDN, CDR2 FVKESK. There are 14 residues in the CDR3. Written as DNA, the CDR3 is TGTGCCAGCAGCCAGACTGACGGACGCTATGGCTACACCTTC. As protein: CASSQTDGRYGYTF. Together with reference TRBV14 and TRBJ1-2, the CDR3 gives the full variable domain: EAGVTQFPSHSVIEKGQTVTLRCDPISGHDNLYWYRRVMGKEIKFLLHFVKESKQDESGMPNNRFLAERTGGTYSTLKVQPAELEDSGVYFCASSQTDGRYGYTFGSGTRLTVV.

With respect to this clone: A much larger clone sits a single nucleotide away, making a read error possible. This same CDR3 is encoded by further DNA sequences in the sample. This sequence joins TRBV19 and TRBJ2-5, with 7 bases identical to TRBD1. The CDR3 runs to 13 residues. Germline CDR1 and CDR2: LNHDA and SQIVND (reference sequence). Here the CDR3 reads CASSSTGAETQYF. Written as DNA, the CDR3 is TGTGCTAGTAGCTCAACAGGGGCAGAGACCCAGTACTTC.

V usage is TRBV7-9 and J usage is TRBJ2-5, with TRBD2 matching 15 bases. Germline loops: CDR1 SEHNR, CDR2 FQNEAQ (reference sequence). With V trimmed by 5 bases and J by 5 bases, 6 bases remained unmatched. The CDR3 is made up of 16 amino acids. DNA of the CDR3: TGTGCCAGCAGCCCTGCGGGGACTAGCGGGAGGGAGACCCAGTACTTC. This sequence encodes CASSPAGTSGRETQYF.

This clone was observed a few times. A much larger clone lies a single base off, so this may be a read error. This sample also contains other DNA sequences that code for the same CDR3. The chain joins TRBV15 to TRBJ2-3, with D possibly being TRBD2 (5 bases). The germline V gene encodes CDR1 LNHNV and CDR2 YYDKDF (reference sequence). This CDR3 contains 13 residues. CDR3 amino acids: CATSRGLADTQYF. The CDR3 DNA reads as TGTGCCACCAGCAGAGGGCTAGCAGATACGCAGTACTTT.